A single sample is the source of the 17 T cell receptor beta chains below, sequenced in a study of identifying expanded T cells in peripheral blood. Some clones are missing from TCRdb's copy, which holds only in-frame ones; the method was immunoSEQ multiplex PCR. The repertoire holds more than 80,000 clones, with 88% as singletons. The material sequenced was blood. Receptor source: a person between 18 and 75 years old in good health.

V usage is TRBV2 and J usage is TRBJ2-5; 7 bases line up with TRBD1. Germline loops: CDR1 SNHLY, CDR2 FYNNEI. This CDR3 is built from 12 residues. Trimming took 8 bases from V and 5 from J; bases not matched to a gene: 5. CDR3 in DNA: TGTGCCAGCGGGCACAGGGGCGAGACCCAGTACTTC. This translates into CASGHRGETQYF.

The chain uses TRBV6-1 and TRBJ2-1; D ambiguous. CDR1 is MNHNS and CDR2 is SASEGT in the germline V gene. CDR3 length: 14 residues. Trimming took off 0 bases at V and 7 bases at J, with 10 bases between the two ends. DNA for the CDR3: TGTGCCAGCAGTGAAGCGCTTTTGTTGAATGAGCAGTTCTTC. Protein: CASSEALLLNEQFF.

CDR3 sequence reads: CAWSTNYEQYF. The DNA for the CDR3 is TGTGCCTGGAGTACGAATTACGAGCAGTACTTC. The chain is built from TRBV30 and TRBJ2-7; D is undetermined. V lost 2 bases and J 4 bases, leaving 6 bases between the germline ends. The CDR3 contains 11 residues. Germline-derived CDR1 and CDR2 are GTSNPN and SVGIG (reference sequence).

This chain connects TRBV4-3 to TRBJ2-7; perhaps TRBD1 as D (6 bases). The CDR3 sequence is 15 residues long. V shed 3 bases and J shed 0 bases, with 12 bases lying between them. Per the germline V gene, CDR1 is LGHNA and CDR2 is YSLEER. For the CDR3, the DNA is TGCGCCAGCAGCCATCTAACAGGGAGCTCCTACGAGCAGTACTTC. It encodes CASSHLTGSSYEQYF.

The chain uses TRBV30 and TRBJ2-7, with D tentatively TRBD1 or TRBD2 (7 bases each). The CDR3 is 12 residues long. Per the germline V gene, CDR1 is GTSNPN and CDR2 is SVGIG (reference sequence). Trimming removed 1 base from V and 6 bases from J, with 10 bases in between. CDR3 in DNA: TGTGCCTGGAGTGGCAGGGGGGGCGAGCAGTACTTC. Its protein is CAWSGRGGEQYF.

The chain recombines TRBV25-1 with TRBJ2-4, with TRBD1 matching 9 bases. The junction had 7 bases not matched to a gene; V was cut back by 2 bases and J by 8 bases. Germline CDR1 and CDR2: MGHDK and SYGVNS. The CDR3 is 15 amino acids. The CDR3 is CASSEGDRGADIQYF. DNA for the CDR3: TGTGCCAGCAGTGAAGGAGACAGGGGGGCGGACATTCAGTACTTC.

This clone was observed a single time. This chain links TRBV11-2 with TRBJ2-2; 10 bases line up with TRBD1. CDR3 size: 15 residues. The J segment lost 4 bases and the V segment lost 5 bases, leaving 4 bases of the junction unmatched. From germline, CDR1 is SGHAT and CDR2 FQNNGV. The CDR3 is CASSPTGGITGELFF. The CDR3 bases are TGTGCCAGCAGCCCGACAGGGGGCATCACCGGGGAGCTGTTTTTT.

J is TRBJ2-3 and V is TRBV30; unclear D gene. From germline, CDR1 is GTSNPN and CDR2 SVGIG (reference sequence). Trimming removed 4 bases at V and 0 bases at J, with 8 bases between. The CDR3 totals 13 residues. The CDR3: CAWTTVSTDTQYF. CDR3 bases: TGTGCCTGGACCACGGTTAGCACAGATACGCAGTATTTT.

Points on this clone: The sample holds other DNA sequences that translate to the same CDR3. The chain carries TRBV30 and TRBJ1-2, with D possibly being TRBD1 (5 bases). The CDR3 extends over 15 amino acids. Germline lookup yields CDR1 GTSNPN and CDR2 SVGIG (reference sequence). Deletions cut 4 bases from V and 4 bases from J, with 19 bases between. Here the CDR3 DNA reads TGTGCCTGGACCGGAATCCAAGGGGCGGGCTATGGCTACACCTTC. Residues: CAWTGIQGAGYGYTF. Using reference TRBV30 and TRBJ1-2 for the parts outside the CDR3, the full variable domain is SQTIHQWPATLVQPVGSPLSLECTVEGTSNPNLYWYRQAAGRGLQLLFYSVGIGQISSEVPQNLSASRPQDRQFILSSKKLLLSDSGFYLCAWTGIQGAGYGYTFGSGTRLTVV.

This chain joins TRBV6-5 and TRBJ1-5; no clear D gene. V was clipped by 6 bases and J by 4 bases, with 19 bases between them. Germline loops: CDR1 MNHEY, CDR2 SVGAGI. The CDR3 has 16 residues. The DNA of the CDR3 is TGTGCCAGCAGCTACGCCTCGGGAGAACCTAATCAGCCCCAGCATTTT. Translating it yields CASSYASGEPNQPQHF.

Here the CDR3 reads CSVGGRVGNIQYF. The DNA of the CDR3 is TGCAGCGTGGGTGGGAGGGTCGGAAACATTCAGTACTTC. This chain links TRBV29-1 with TRBJ2-4, with 7 bases matching TRBD2. The CDR3 runs to 13 residues. Germline V lookup: CDR1 SQVTM, CDR2 ANQGSEA. The V segment lost 6 bases and the J segment 6 bases; nucleotides outside the gene matches: 8.

The DNA for the CDR3 is TGCGCCAGCAGTGTAGGACTAGCCTTTTGTAATGAGCAGTTCTTC. Amino acid sequence: CASSVGLAFCNEQFF. This rearrangement joins TRBV10-1 to TRBJ2-1, with TRBD2 matching over 8 bases. The germline V gene has CDR1 WNHNN and CDR2 SYGVQD (reference sequence). The length of the CDR3 is 15 residues. Unmatched junction bases numbered 9, after V lost 4 bases and J lost 7 bases.

This clone was found a few times. V is TRBV6-1 and J is TRBJ2-1; perhaps D is TRBD1 or TRBD2 (6 bases each). Trimming took off 2 bases at V and 6 bases at J, with 17 bases between the two ends. The CDR3 is 16 residues long. In germline, CDR1 is MNHNS, CDR2 SASEGT. The DNA for the CDR3 is TGTGCCAGCAGTGAACGATCACTACAGGGAGGCAATGAGCAGTTCTTC. Amino acid sequence: CASSERSLQGGNEQFF.

The chain's CDR3 is CASSLDPGLAGGSYEQYF. The CDR3 region has the DNA TGTGCCAGCAGCTTAGATCCAGGACTAGCGGGGGGTTCCTACGAGCAGTACTTC. This chain connects TRBV7-2 to TRBJ2-7, with 14 bases fitting TRBD2. The CDR3 extends over 18 amino acids. Germline V gene lookup returns CDR1 SGHTA and CDR2 FQGNSA. V trimming: 1 base; J trimming: 1 base; junction bases outside the gene matches: 6.

The chain carries TRBV14 and TRBJ2-1; D not certain. This CDR3 comprises 14 residues. The V gene's germline CDR1 is SGHDN and CDR2 FVKESK. The V gene lost 0 bases and the J gene lost 3 bases, with 6 bases spanning the gap. The CDR3 here is CASSQDSDYNEQFF. The CDR3 region has the DNA TGTGCCAGCAGCCAAGATTCGGACTACAATGAGCAGTTCTTC.

The chain carries TRBV5-1 and TRBJ1-2; 7 bases align to TRBD1. CDR1 and CDR2 (germline): SGHRS, YFSETQ. The V and J ends lost 3 bases and 4 bases, in that order; junction bases with no gene match: 15. The CDR3 covers 17 residues. CDR3 DNA sequence: TGCGCCAGCAGCTCACCACAGGGGATGGCCGGTCGCTATGGCTACACCTTC. This gives the protein CASSSPQGMAGRYGYTF.

This rearrangement joins TRBV7-6 to TRBJ2-1, with 10 bases identical to TRBD2. V lost 5 bases and J lost 7; bases outside the gene matches: 11. The V gene's germline CDR1 is SGHVS and CDR2 FNYEAQ. CDR3 length equals 16 residues. The CDR3 protein is CASSPALAGELNEQFF. The CDR3, as DNA: TGTGCCAGCAGCCCGGCGCTAGCGGGAGAATTGAATGAGCAGTTCTTC.